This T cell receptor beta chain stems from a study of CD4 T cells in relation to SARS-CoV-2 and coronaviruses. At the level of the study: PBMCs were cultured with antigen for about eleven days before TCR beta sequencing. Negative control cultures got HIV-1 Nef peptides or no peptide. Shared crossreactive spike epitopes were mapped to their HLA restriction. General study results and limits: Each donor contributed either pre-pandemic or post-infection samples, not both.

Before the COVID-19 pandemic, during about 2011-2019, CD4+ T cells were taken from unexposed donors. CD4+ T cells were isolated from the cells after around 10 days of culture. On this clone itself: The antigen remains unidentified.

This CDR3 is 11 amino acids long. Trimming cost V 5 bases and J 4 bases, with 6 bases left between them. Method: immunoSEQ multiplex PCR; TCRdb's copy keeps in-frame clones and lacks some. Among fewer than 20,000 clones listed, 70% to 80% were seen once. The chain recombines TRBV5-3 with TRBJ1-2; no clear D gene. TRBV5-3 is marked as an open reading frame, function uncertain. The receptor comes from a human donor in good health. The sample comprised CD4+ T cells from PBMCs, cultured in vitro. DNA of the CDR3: TGTGCCAGAAGGGGTGTCTATGGCTACACCTTC. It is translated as CARRGVYGYTF.